The table lists the clone carrying this TCR beta chain with many counts. Its specificity is not known. This sample is part of a study of human T cells and chemical hapten exposure. Study-wide points: Controls had significantly fewer large CDR3 similarity clusters than were formed by expanded TCRs.

The CDR3 spans 14 residues. Between the trimmed V and J ends, which lost 5 bases and 5 bases, there was a span of 16 bases. From germline, CDR1 is SGHRS and CDR2 YFSETQ. The library tagged individual cDNA molecules with unique molecular identifiers. MiXCR, applied by TCRdb to the RACE reads, yields one record per CDR3 protein. This table holds approximately 80,000 distinct CDR3 sequences, about 8% found once. The time point here: patch test 1, 2 weeks after DPC sensitization. Treatment denoted: therapeutic diphenylcyclopropenone sensitization with weekly scalp DPC. Those who donated were patients with alopecia, 18 to 70 years of age, and suitable for DPC.

The clonotype was recovered from a woman aged 25 to 45 with alopecia areata. Some clones in this sample may be carry-over from other donors' samples. The sample consisted of whole blood, taken in connection with sensitization to the hapten diphenylcyclopropenone (DPC). The chain uses TRBV5-1 and TRBJ1-2; perhaps TRBD1 as D (6 bases). CDR3 loop: CASRLGGPEYGYTF. The CDR3 DNA reads as TGCGCCAGCAGGCTTGGGGGGCCGGAATATGGCTACACCTTC.